These T cell receptor beta chains were read from a single sample in a study of blood T cell repertoires in COVID-19. TCRdb's copy holds only in-frame clones and misses some; the assay was immunoSEQ multiplex PCR. The data show about 220,000 clones, roughly four fifths seen once. The specimen was peripheral blood. The receptors stem from a woman in her sixties or seventies with acute or convalescent COVID-19. Both conserved end residues are part of each CDR3. Each record gives: CDR3 protein, CDR3 DNA, CDR3 length, clone size, J gene, V gene, D gene. D genes are given only for firm matches. Clone size is not always given. Where it is, it says once, few, many or a class for expanded clones.

CDR3aa: CASSLVVDRSEAFF; CDR3nt: TGCGCCAGCAGCTTGGTGGTTGACAGGAGTGAAGCTTTCTTT; len: 14; abundance: NA; j_gene: TRBJ1-1; v_gene: TRBV5-1; d_gene: NA
CDR3aa: CATLGGNYGYTF; CDR3nt: TGTGCCACCTTAGGGGGTAACTATGGCTACACCTTC; len: 12; abundance: few; j_gene: TRBJ1-2; v_gene: TRBV2; d_gene: NA
CDR3aa: CASSLAASGQETQYF; CDR3nt: TGCGCCAGCAGCTTGGCCGCATCCGGGCAAGAGACCCAGTACTTC; len: 15; abundance: NA; j_gene: TRBJ2-5; v_gene: TRBV5-1; d_gene: NA
CDR3aa: CASSYSRTGAHGYTF; CDR3nt: TGTGCCAGCAGTTACTCCCGGACAGGGGCCCATGGCTACACCTTC; len: 15; abundance: NA; j_gene: TRBJ1-2; v_gene: TRBV6-5; d_gene: TRBD1
CDR3aa: CASRTGEQAFF; CDR3nt: TGCGCCAGCAGGACAGGGGAGCAAGCTTTCTTT; len: 11; abundance: NA; j_gene: TRBJ1-1; v_gene: TRBV5-1; d_gene: TRBD1
CDR3aa: CSVVAEQGAAGELFF; CDR3nt: TGCAGCGTTGTAGCGGAACAGGGGGCCGCCGGGGAGCTGTTTTTT; len: 15; abundance: NA; j_gene: TRBJ2-2; v_gene: TRBV29-1; d_gene: TRBD1
CDR3aa: CASSLDRVGNTEAFF; CDR3nt: TGTGCCAGCAGCTTAGACAGGGTTGGGAACACTGAAGCTTTCTTT; len: 15; abundance: NA; j_gene: TRBJ1-1; v_gene: TRBV11-2; d_gene: NA
CDR3aa: CASSLAGLAVQETQYF; CDR3nt: TGTGCCAGCAGTTTGGCAGGACTAGCTGTTCAAGAGACCCAGTACTTC; len: 16; abundance: NA; j_gene: TRBJ2-5; v_gene: TRBV28; d_gene: TRBD2
CDR3aa: CASSQQDAGNTIYF; CDR3nt: TGCGCCAGCAGCCAACAGGATGCCGGAAACACCATATATTTT; len: 14; abundance: NA; j_gene: TRBJ1-3; v_gene: TRBV4-3; d_gene: NA
CDR3aa: CASSQVGARGEGYTF; CDR3nt: TGCGCCAGCAGCCAAGTAGGCGCCAGGGGCGAGGGCTACACCTTC; len: 15; abundance: NA; j_gene: TRBJ1-2; v_gene: TRBV4-3; d_gene: NA
CDR3aa: CASLPGYSNQPQHF; CDR3nt: TGTGCCAGTCTGCCAGGTTATAGCAATCAGCCCCAGCATTTT; len: 14; abundance: NA; j_gene: TRBJ1-5; v_gene: TRBV6-6; d_gene: NA
CDR3aa: CASSAVEYEQYF; CDR3nt: TGTGCCAGCAGCGCCGTCGAGTACGAGCAGTACTTC; len: 12; abundance: NA; j_gene: TRBJ2-7; v_gene: TRBV7-8; d_gene: NA
CDR3aa: CASSKEPGQNEKLFF; CDR3nt: TGTGCCAGCAGCAAAGAACCGGGACAGAATGAAAAACTGTTTTTT; len: 15; abundance: NA; j_gene: TRBJ1-4; v_gene: TRBV5-6; d_gene: TRBD1
CDR3aa: CASSQDLSGIETQYF; CDR3nt: TGTGCCAGCAGCCAAGATCTGAGCGGGATCGAGACCCAGTACTTC; len: 15; abundance: once; j_gene: TRBJ2-5; v_gene: TRBV4-2; d_gene: TRBD2
CDR3aa: CASSSRDRATYEQYF; CDR3nt: TGCGCCAGCAGCTCCCGGGACAGGGCAACGTACGAGCAGTACTTC; len: 15; abundance: NA; j_gene: TRBJ2-7; v_gene: TRBV5-1; d_gene: TRBD1
CDR3aa: CASSQGSVNYGYTF; CDR3nt: TGCGCCAGCAGCCAAGGTTCGGTTAACTATGGCTACACCTTC; len: 14; abundance: NA; j_gene: TRBJ1-2; v_gene: TRBV4-1; d_gene: NA
CDR3aa: CASSFGLAGGRDEQFF; CDR3nt: TGTGCCAGCAGCTTTGGACTAGCGGGGGGCAGGGATGAGCAGTTCTTC; len: 16; abundance: NA; j_gene: TRBJ2-1; v_gene: TRBV7-7; d_gene: TRBD2
CDR3aa: CASSHRQGDSYNEQFF; CDR3nt: TGTGCCAGCAGCCATAGACAGGGGGACTCCTACAATGAGCAGTTCTTC; len: 16; abundance: NA; j_gene: TRBJ2-1; v_gene: TRBV7-8; d_gene: TRBD1
CDR3aa: CASSRAGPDTQYF; CDR3nt: TGTGCCAGCAGCCGCGCAGGGCCAGATACGCAGTATTTT; len: 13; abundance: NA; j_gene: TRBJ2-3; v_gene: TRBV7-2; d_gene: NA
CDR3aa: CASSEDRGTDTQYF; CDR3nt: TGCGCCAGCAGCGAGGACAGGGGAACAGATACGCAGTATTTT; len: 14; abundance: once; j_gene: TRBJ2-3; v_gene: TRBV5-1; d_gene: TRBD1
CDR3aa: CASSQRSNYGYTF; CDR3nt: TGTGCCAGCAGCCAGAGGTCTAACTATGGCTACACCTTC; len: 13; abundance: NA; j_gene: TRBJ1-2; v_gene: TRBV3-1/TRBV3-2; d_gene: NA
CDR3aa: CASRGQDAFSEQYF; CDR3nt: TGTGCCAGCAGGGGACAGGACGCTTTTTCCGAGCAGTACTTC; len: 14; abundance: NA; j_gene: TRBJ2-7; v_gene: TRBV7-2; d_gene: TRBD1
CDR3aa: CASSPWATRSNQPQHF; CDR3nt: TGTGCCAGCTCACCCTGGGCTACTAGGAGCAATCAGCCCCAGCATTTT; len: 16; abundance: NA; j_gene: TRBJ1-5; v_gene: TRBV18; d_gene: NA
CDR3aa: CATSRDTGPYGYTF; CDR3nt: TGTGCCACCAGCAGAGACACAGGCCCCTATGGCTACACCTTC; len: 14; abundance: NA; j_gene: TRBJ1-2; v_gene: TRBV15; d_gene: NA
CDR3aa: CASSHRVQDSPLHF; CDR3nt: TGTGCCAGCAGCCACAGGGTACAGGATTCACCCCTCCACTTT; len: 14; abundance: NA; j_gene: TRBJ1-6; v_gene: TRBV7-2; d_gene: NA
CDR3aa: CASSQMDRQYNEQFF; CDR3nt: TGTGCCAGCAGTCAGATGGACAGACAATACAATGAGCAGTTCTTC; len: 15; abundance: NA; j_gene: TRBJ2-1; v_gene: TRBV6-5; d_gene: NA
CDR3aa: CASSSDSLNYEQYF; CDR3nt: TGTGCCAGCAGCTCGGACAGCCTAAACTACGAGCAGTACTTC; len: 14; abundance: NA; j_gene: TRBJ2-7; v_gene: TRBV5-4; d_gene: NA
CDR3aa: CASSLGTGGGSYEQYF; CDR3nt: TGTGCCAGCAGCCTCGGGACGGGAGGGGGCTCCTACGAGCAGTACTTC; len: 16; abundance: NA; j_gene: TRBJ2-7; v_gene: TRBV5-6; d_gene: TRBD2
CDR3aa: CASSLGGQGIGTQYF; CDR3nt: TGTGCCAGCAGTTTAGGGGGACAGGGGATTGGGACCCAGTACTTC; len: 15; abundance: NA; j_gene: TRBJ2-5; v_gene: TRBV28; d_gene: TRBD1
CDR3aa: CASSSQGGYEQYF; CDR3nt: TGTGCCAGTAGTTCCCAGGGGGGTTACGAGCAGTACTTC; len: 13; abundance: NA; j_gene: TRBJ2-7; v_gene: TRBV19; d_gene: NA
CDR3aa: CASSQGRLAVGNEQFF; CDR3nt: TGCGCCAGCAGCCAAGGTCGACTAGCTGTAGGGAATGAGCAGTTCTTC; len: 16; abundance: NA; j_gene: TRBJ2-1; v_gene: TRBV4-3; d_gene: TRBD2
CDR3aa: CASSQDPGQGLNEQFF; CDR3nt: TGTGCCAGCAGCCAAGACCCGGGACAGGGTCTCAATGAGCAGTTCTTC; len: 16; abundance: NA; j_gene: TRBJ2-1; v_gene: TRBV4-2; d_gene: TRBD1
CDR3aa: CASTQGTSAGETQYF; CDR3nt: TGTGCCAGCACCCAAGGGACTAGCGCTGGAGAGACCCAGTACTTC; len: 15; abundance: NA; j_gene: TRBJ2-5; v_gene: TRBV7-9; d_gene: TRBD2
CDR3aa: CASSKGPRHTYEQYF; CDR3nt: TGTGCCAGCAGCAAAGGTCCCAGGCATACCTACGAGCAGTACTTC; len: 15; abundance: NA; j_gene: TRBJ2-7; v_gene: TRBV21-1; d_gene: NA
CDR3aa: CASTPQVVSVLTF; CDR3nt: TGTGCCAGCACCCCACAGGTTGTCAGCGTCCTGACTTTC; len: 13; abundance: NA; j_gene: TRBJ2-6; v_gene: TRBV12-3/TRBV12-4; d_gene: NA
CDR3aa: CASSLQVTSSYEQYF; CDR3nt: TGCGCCAGCAGCTTGCAGGTAACAAGCTCCTACGAGCAGTACTTC; len: 15; abundance: NA; j_gene: TRBJ2-7; v_gene: TRBV5-1; d_gene: NA
CDR3aa: CASSAGRGSYNEQFF; CDR3nt: TGTGCCAGCAGTGCGGGCCGGGGTTCCTACAATGAGCAGTTCTTC; len: 15; abundance: NA; j_gene: TRBJ2-1; v_gene: TRBV27; d_gene: NA
CDR3aa: CASSSHTGVDGYTF; CDR3nt: TGTGCCAGCAGTTCCCATACAGGGGTGGATGGCTACACCTTC; len: 14; abundance: few; j_gene: TRBJ1-2; v_gene: TRBV27; d_gene: TRBD1
CDR3aa: CASSLQGLNYGYTF; CDR3nt: TGTGCCAGCAGCTTACAGGGGCTTAACTATGGCTACACCTTC; len: 14; abundance: NA; j_gene: TRBJ1-2; v_gene: TRBV7-2; d_gene: NA
CDR3aa: CASSEQGISGYTF; CDR3nt: TGTGCCAGTAGTGAACAGGGAATTTCTGGCTACACCTTC; len: 13; abundance: NA; j_gene: TRBJ1-2; v_gene: TRBV19; d_gene: NA
CDR3aa: CASSPRGLAGSQETQYF; CDR3nt: TGTGCCAGCTCACCGCGAGGACTAGCGGGGAGTCAAGAGACCCAGTACTTC; len: 17; abundance: few; j_gene: TRBJ2-5; v_gene: TRBV18; d_gene: TRBD2
CDR3aa: CASSDPSEVSYGNTIYF; CDR3nt: TGTGCCAGCAGCGACCCTTCCGAGGTCTCCTATGGAAACACCATATATTTT; len: 17; abundance: NA; j_gene: TRBJ1-3; v_gene: TRBV9; d_gene: NA
CDR3aa: CASSDDTLWGGQPQHF; CDR3nt: TGTGCCAGCAGTGATGACACTCTTTGGGGGGGTCAGCCCCAGCATTTT; len: 16; abundance: NA; j_gene: TRBJ1-5; v_gene: TRBV6-1; d_gene: NA
CDR3aa: CAWREPGGNEQFF; CDR3nt: TGTGCCTGGAGGGAACCGGGAGGCAATGAGCAGTTCTTC; len: 13; abundance: NA; j_gene: TRBJ2-1; v_gene: TRBV30; d_gene: TRBD2
CDR3aa: CASRETEAFF; CDR3nt: TGTGCCAGCCGGGAGACTGAAGCTTTCTTT; len: 10; abundance: few; j_gene: TRBJ1-1; v_gene: TRBV13; d_gene: NA
CDR3aa: CASSYGLAVGTDTQYF; CDR3nt: TGTGCCAGCAGTTACGGGCTAGCGGTAGGCACAGATACGCAGTATTTT; len: 16; abundance: NA; j_gene: TRBJ2-3; v_gene: TRBV6-6; d_gene: TRBD2
CDR3aa: CASSLMDSSYEQYF; CDR3nt: TGTGCCAGCAGCCTGATGGACAGCTCCTACGAGCAGTACTTC; len: 14; abundance: NA; j_gene: TRBJ2-7; v_gene: TRBV7-2; d_gene: NA
CDR3aa: CASSLRPSGGYNEQFF; CDR3nt: TGTGCCAGCAGCTTACGCCCTAGCGGGGGGTACAATGAGCAGTTCTTC; len: 16; abundance: NA; j_gene: TRBJ2-1; v_gene: TRBV7-8; d_gene: TRBD2
CDR3aa: CASSLQGSAPDTQYF; CDR3nt: TGTGCCAGCAGCCTGCAGGGGTCGGCCCCAGATACGCAGTATTTT; len: 15; abundance: NA; j_gene: TRBJ2-3; v_gene: TRBV5-5; d_gene: NA
CDR3aa: CASSAPIRGKLFF; CDR3nt: TGTGCCAGCAGCGCCCCCATCAGGGGAAAACTGTTTTTT; len: 13; abundance: NA; j_gene: TRBJ1-4; v_gene: TRBV7-2; d_gene: NA
CDR3aa: CASSQGTGTNYGYTF; CDR3nt: TGCGCCAGCAGCCAAGGGACAGGTACTAACTATGGCTACACCTTC; len: 15; abundance: NA; j_gene: TRBJ1-2; v_gene: TRBV4-3; d_gene: TRBD1
CDR3aa: CASSPTGQGYEQPQHF; CDR3nt: TGTGCCAGCAGCCCTACGGGACAGGGGTACGAACAGCCCCAGCATTTT; len: 16; abundance: NA; j_gene: TRBJ1-5; v_gene: TRBV4-2; d_gene: TRBD1